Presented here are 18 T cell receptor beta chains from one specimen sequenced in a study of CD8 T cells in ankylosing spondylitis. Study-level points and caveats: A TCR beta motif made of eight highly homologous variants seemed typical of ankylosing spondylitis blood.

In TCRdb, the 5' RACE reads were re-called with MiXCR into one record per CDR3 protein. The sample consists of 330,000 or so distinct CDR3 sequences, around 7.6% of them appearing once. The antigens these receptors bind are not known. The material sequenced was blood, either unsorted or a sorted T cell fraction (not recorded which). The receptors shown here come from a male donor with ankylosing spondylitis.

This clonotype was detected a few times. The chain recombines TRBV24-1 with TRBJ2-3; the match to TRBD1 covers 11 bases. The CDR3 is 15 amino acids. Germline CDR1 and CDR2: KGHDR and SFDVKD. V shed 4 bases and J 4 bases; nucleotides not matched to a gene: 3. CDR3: CATSDRTGGADTQYF. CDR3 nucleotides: TGTGCCACCAGTGACCGGACAGGGGGCGCAGATACGCAGTATTTT.

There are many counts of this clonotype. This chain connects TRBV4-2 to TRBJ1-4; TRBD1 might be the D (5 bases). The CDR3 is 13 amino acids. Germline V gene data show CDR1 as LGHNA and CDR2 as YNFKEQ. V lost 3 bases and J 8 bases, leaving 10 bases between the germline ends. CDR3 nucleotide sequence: TGTGCCAGCAGCCAGGGACCGGACGAAAAACTGTTTTTT. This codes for CASSQGPDEKLFF.

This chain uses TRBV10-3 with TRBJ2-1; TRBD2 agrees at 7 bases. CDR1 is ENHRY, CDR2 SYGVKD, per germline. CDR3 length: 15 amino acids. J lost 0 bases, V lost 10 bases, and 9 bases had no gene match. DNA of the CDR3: TGTGCCACCAAGCGCGGGGGTCCCTCCTACAATGAGCAGTTCTTC. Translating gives CATKRGGPSYNEQFF.

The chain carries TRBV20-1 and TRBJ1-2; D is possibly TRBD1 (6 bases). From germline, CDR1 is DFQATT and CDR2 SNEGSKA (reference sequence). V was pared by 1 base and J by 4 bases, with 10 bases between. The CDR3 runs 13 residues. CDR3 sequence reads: CSARVDSPYGYTF. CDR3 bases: TGCAGTGCTAGAGTGGACAGTCCCTATGGCTACACCTTC.

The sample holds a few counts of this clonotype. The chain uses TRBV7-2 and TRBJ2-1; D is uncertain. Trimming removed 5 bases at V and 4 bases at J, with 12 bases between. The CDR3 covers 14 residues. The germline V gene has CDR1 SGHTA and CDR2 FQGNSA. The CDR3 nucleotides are TGTGCCAGCAGCGTTAGGGTGTTTTACAATGAGCAGTTCTTC. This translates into CASSVRVFYNEQFF. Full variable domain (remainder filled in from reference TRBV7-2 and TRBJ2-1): GAGVSQSPSNKVTEKGKDVELRCDPISGHTALYWYRQSLGQGLEFLIYFQGNSAPDKSGLPSDRFSAERTGGSVSTLTIQRTQQEDSAVYLCASSVRVFYNEQFFGPGTRLTVL.

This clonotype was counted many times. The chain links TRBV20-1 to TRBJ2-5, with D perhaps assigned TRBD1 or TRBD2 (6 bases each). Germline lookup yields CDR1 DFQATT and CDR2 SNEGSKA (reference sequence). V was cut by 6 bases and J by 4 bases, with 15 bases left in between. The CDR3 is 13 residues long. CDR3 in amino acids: CSAPSGGGETQYF. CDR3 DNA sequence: TGCAGTGCCCCAAGCGGAGGGGGAGAGACCCAGTACTTC.

CDR3: CASSLEGYSGNEQFF. The CDR3 DNA reads TGTGCCAGCAGCTTAGAGGGATACTCGGGCAATGAGCAGTTCTTC. The chain has TRBV7-2 and TRBJ2-1, with unresolved D. This CDR3 contains 15 residues. Trimming cost V 1 base and J 6 bases, with 13 bases left between them. The germline V gene encodes CDR1 SGHTA and CDR2 FQGNSA. Full variable domain (missing parts from reference TRBV7-2 and TRBJ2-1): GAGVSQSPSNKVTEKGKDVELRCDPISGHTALYWYRQSLGQGLEFLIYFQGNSAPDKSGLPSDRFSAERTGGSVSTLTIQRTQQEDSAVYLCASSLEGYSGNEQFFGPGTRLTVL.

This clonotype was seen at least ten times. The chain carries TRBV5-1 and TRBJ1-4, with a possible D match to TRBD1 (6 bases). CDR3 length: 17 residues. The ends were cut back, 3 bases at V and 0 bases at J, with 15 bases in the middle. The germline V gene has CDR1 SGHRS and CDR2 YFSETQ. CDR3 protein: CASSSGRDTSTNEKLFF. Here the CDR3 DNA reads TGCGCCAGCAGCTCGGGCCGGGACACCTCAACTAATGAAAAACTGTTTTTT.

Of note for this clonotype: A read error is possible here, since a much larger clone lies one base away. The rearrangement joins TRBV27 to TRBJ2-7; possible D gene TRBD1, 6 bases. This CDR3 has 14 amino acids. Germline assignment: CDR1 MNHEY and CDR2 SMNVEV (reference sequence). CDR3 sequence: CASSPMDSTYERYF. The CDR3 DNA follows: TGTGCCAGCAGTCCCATGGACAGCACCTACGAGCGGTACTTC.

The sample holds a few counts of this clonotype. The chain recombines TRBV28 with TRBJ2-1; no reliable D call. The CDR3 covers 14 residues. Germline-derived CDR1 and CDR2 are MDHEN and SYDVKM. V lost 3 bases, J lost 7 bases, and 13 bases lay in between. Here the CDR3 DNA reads TGTGCCAGCAGTTTCCAAAACTCGCAAAATGAGCAGTTCTTC. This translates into CASSFQNSQNEQFF. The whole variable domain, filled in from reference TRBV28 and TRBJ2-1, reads DVKVTQSSRYLVKRTGEKVFLECVQDMDHENMFWYRQDPGLGLRLIYFSYDVKMKEKGDIPEGYSVSREKKERFSLILESASTNQTSMYLCASSFQNSQNEQFFGPGTRLTVL.

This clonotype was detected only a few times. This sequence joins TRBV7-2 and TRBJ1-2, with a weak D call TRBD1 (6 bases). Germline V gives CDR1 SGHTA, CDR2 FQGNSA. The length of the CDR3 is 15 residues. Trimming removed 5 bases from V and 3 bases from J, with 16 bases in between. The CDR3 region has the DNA TGTGCCAGCAGCACTATCCCGGACAGCTACTATGGCTACACCTTC. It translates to CASSTIPDSYYGYTF.

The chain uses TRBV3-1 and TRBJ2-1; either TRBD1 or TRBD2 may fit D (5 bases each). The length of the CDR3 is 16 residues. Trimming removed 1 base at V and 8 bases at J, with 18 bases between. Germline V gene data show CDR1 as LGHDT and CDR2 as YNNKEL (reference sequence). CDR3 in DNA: TGTGCCAGCAGCCAAGTGGGCCGGGGCTTACGGGATGAGCAGTTCTTC. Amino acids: CASSQVGRGLRDEQFF.

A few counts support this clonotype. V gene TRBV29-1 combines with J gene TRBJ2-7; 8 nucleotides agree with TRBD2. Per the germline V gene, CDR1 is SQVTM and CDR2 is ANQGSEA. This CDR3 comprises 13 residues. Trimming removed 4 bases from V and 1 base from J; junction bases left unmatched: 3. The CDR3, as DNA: TGCAGCGTTGTGGCTAGCGGGTCCTACGAGCAGTACTTC. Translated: CSVVASGSYEQYF.

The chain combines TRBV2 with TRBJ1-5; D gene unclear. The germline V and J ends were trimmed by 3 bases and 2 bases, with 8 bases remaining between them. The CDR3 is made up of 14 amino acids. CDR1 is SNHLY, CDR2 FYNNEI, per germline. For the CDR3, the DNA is TGTGCCAGCAGTGAGGGAGGCGGCAATCAGCCCCAGCATTTT. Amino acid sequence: CASSEGGGNQPQHF.

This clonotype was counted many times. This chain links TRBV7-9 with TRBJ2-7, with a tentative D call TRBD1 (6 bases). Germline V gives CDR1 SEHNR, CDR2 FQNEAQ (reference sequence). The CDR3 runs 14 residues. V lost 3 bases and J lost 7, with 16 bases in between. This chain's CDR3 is CASSLAGTPMEQYF. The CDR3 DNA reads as TGTGCCAGCAGCTTGGCCGGGACACCCATGGAGCAGTACTTC.

CDR3 region: CASSPDPSGSRATQYF. The CDR3 DNA is TGTGCCAGCAGCCCAGACCCTAGCGGGAGCCGGGCTACGCAGTATTTT. The chain employs TRBV7-3 and TRBJ2-3; 10 bases fit TRBD2. This CDR3 is built from 16 residues. The J segment lost 8 bases and the V segment lost 5 bases, leaving 13 bases of the junction unmatched. Germline V gene lookup returns CDR1 SGHTA and CDR2 FQGTGA.

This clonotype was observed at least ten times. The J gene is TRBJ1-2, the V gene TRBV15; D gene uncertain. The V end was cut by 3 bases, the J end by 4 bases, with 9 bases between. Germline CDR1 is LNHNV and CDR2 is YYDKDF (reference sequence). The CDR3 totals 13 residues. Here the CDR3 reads CATSRDGGYGYTF. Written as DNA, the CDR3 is TGTGCCACCAGCAGGGACGGCGGCTATGGCTACACCTTC.

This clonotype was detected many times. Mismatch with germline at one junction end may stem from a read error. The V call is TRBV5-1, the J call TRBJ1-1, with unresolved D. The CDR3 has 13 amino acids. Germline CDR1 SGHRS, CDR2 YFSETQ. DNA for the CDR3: TGTGCCAGCAGTTTTTCAGGGAACACTGAAGCTTTCTTT. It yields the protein CASSFSGNTEAFF.